Following are 22 T cell receptor beta chains from one sample sequenced in a study of T cell repertoires in cytomegalovirus infection. Their antigens remain unidentified. TCRdb reanalysed the reads using MiXCR and keeps one entry per CDR3 protein. The profile covers hundreds of thousands of distinct CDR3 sequences, with around 32% appearing a single time and 15% to 20% taken by the ten largest. The sequences come from cultured PBMCs, collected from culture after CMV antigen stimulation. The receptors shown here come from a human donor in good health (CMV status not recorded). Some clones in this sample may be carry-over from other donors' samples.

V gene TRBV20-1 combines with J gene TRBJ2-5; TRBD2 aligns across 10 bases. V gave up 6 bases and J gave up 7 bases; unmatched junction bases: 8. This CDR3 has 13 residues. Germline V lookup: CDR1 DFQATT, CDR2 SNEGSKA (reference sequence). The CDR3 reads CSARTSGRRTQYF. CDR3 DNA sequence: TGCAGTGCAAGGACTAGCGGTAGACGGACCCAGTACTTC.

The V gene is TRBV7-2, the J gene TRBJ2-3, with 7 bases lining up with TRBD1. There are 15 residues in the CDR3. Germline V gene data show CDR1 as SGHTA and CDR2 as FQGNSA. Germline trimming cut 3 bases from V and 4 bases from J; bases unmatched to any gene: 7. This chain's CDR3 is CASSFVQGLADTQYF. CDR3 nucleotides: TGTGCCAGCAGCTTCGTACAGGGGCTCGCAGATACGCAGTATTTT. The entire variable domain, with the rest obtained from reference TRBV7-2 and TRBJ2-3, is as follows: GAGVSQSPSNKVTEKGKDVELRCDPISGHTALYWYRQSLGQGLEFLIYFQGNSAPDKSGLPSDRFSAERTGGSVSTLTIQRTQQEDSAVYLCASSFVQGLADTQYFGPGTRLTVL.

The chain carries TRBV20-1 and TRBJ2-3, with 7 nucleotides matching TRBD1. The length of the CDR3 is 16 residues. Germline lookup yields CDR1 DFQATT and CDR2 SNEGSKA (reference sequence). Germline trimming cut 1 base from V and 4 bases from J; bases unmatched to any gene: 11. CDR3 DNA sequence: TGCAGTGCTAGAGTGCAGGGGGTAGCAGGGGCAGATACGCAGTATTTT. It encodes CSARVQGVAGADTQYF.

The chain joins TRBV12-3 or TRBV12-4 to TRBJ1-1; the D is unclear. Trimming pared 7 bases from V and 3 bases from J, leaving 6 bases between. The CDR3 spans 11 residues. This CDR3 is CASTVDTEAFF. The CDR3 region has the DNA TGTGCCAGCACGGTGGACACTGAAGCTTTCTTT.

The chain employs TRBV7-2 and TRBJ2-7; maybe TRBD2 (7 bases). The germline CDR1 and CDR2 sequences are SGHTA and FQGNSA. V was shortened by 5 bases and J by 3 bases, with 17 bases between the two germline ends. The CDR3 is 15 residues long. The CDR3 nucleotides are TGTGCCAGCAGCCTAGAGGGCGGGGGACACTACGAGCAGTACTTC. This encodes CASSLEGGGHYEQYF.

This clonotype was observed a handful of times. V is TRBV7-6 and J is TRBJ1-4, with 9 bases that match TRBD1. After removal of 10 bases from V and 8 bases from J, the junction contained 11 bases not matched to a gene. This CDR3 contains 14 residues. Per the germline V gene, CDR1 is SGHVS and CDR2 is FNYEAQ. The CDR3 loop reads CAIELGTGREKLFF. Here the CDR3 DNA reads TGTGCCATAGAGCTCGGGACAGGGAGAGAAAAACTGTTTTTT.

This clonotype has at least ten counts. The gene calls are TRBV7-8 and TRBJ1-1; a possible D gene is TRBD1 (5 bases). This CDR3 comprises 20 residues. Looked up from germline, CDR1 is SGHVS and CDR2 is FQNEAQ. The ends were cut back, 2 bases at V and 2 bases at J, with 27 bases in the middle. The CDR3 DNA follows: TGTGCCAGCAGCTTATGGGCCGGATGGACCCGAGGCAGGGAAAACACTGAAGCTTTCTTT. Its protein product is CASSLWAGWTRGRENTEAFF.

The chain carries TRBV25-1 and TRBJ1-1; no clear D. The V gene lost 0 bases and the J gene lost 10 bases, with 12 bases spanning the gap. This CDR3 is built from 13 residues. The V gene's germline CDR1 is MGHDK and CDR2 SYGVNS. In nucleotides, the CDR3 is TGTGCCAGCAGTGAATATTTTGGGGAGGGAGCTTTCTTT. As protein: CASSEYFGEGAFF.

This chain links TRBV7-2 with TRBJ2-3; D is possibly TRBD1 or TRBD2 (5 bases each). V dropped 7 bases and J dropped 5 bases, with 22 bases sitting between them. The CDR3 extends over 16 amino acids. From germline, CDR1 is SGHTA and CDR2 FQGNSA. The CDR3 loop reads CASTPTGATELDTQYF. CDR3 DNA: TGTGCCAGCACCCCCACCGGGGCCACTGAGTTAGATACGCAGTATTTT.

This clonotype was found once. This sequence joins TRBV11-2 and TRBJ1-2; 8 bases match TRBD1. Germline CDR1 and CDR2: SGHAT and FQNNGV. The CDR3 length is 13 residues. The J segment lost 9 bases and the V segment lost 5 bases, leaving 8 bases of the junction unmatched. The CDR3 sequence is CASSPDRGFSYTF. The CDR3 DNA reads TGTGCCAGCAGCCCCGACAGGGGATTTAGCTACACCTTC.

This clonotype was counted only a few times. The gene calls are TRBV11-2 and TRBJ2-3; possibly TRBD2 for D (6 bases). The ends were cut back, 5 bases at V and 1 base at J, with 16 bases in the middle. Per germline, CDR1 SGHAT and CDR2 FQNNGV. This CDR3 region has 16 residues. The CDR3 bases are TGTGCCAGCAGCGCTAGCGCCTCCCGGGGCACAGATACGCAGTATTTT. It translates to CASSASASRGTDTQYF. The full variable domain, rest sourced from reference TRBV11-2 and TRBJ2-3, is EAGVAQSPRYKIIEKRQSVAFWCNPISGHATLYWYQQILGQGPKLLIQFQNNGVVDDSQLPKDRFSAERLKGVDSTLKIQPAKLEDSAVYLCASSASASRGTDTQYFGPGTRLTVL.

This clonotype has ten or more counts. This chain links TRBV7-2 with TRBJ2-7; D unclear. This CDR3 has 14 amino acids. Trimming pared 1 base from V and 6 bases from J, leaving 13 bases between. From germline, CDR1 is SGHTA and CDR2 FQGNSA. The CDR3 bases are TGTGCCAGCAGCTTAGGCCACCCGCCCGTCGAGCAGTACTTC. Residues: CASSLGHPPVEQYF.

Only a few counts were recorded for this clonotype. The chain recombines TRBV7-9 with TRBJ1-4; TRBD1 might be the D (5 bases). Trimming stripped 2 bases from V and 7 bases from J, with 17 bases between. Germline CDR1 and CDR2: SEHNR and FQNEAQ (reference sequence). The CDR3 extends over 16 amino acids. This CDR3 reads CASSLLVGGLGEKLFF. The CDR3 DNA reads TGTGCCAGCAGCTTACTGGTTGGGGGTCTTGGTGAAAAACTGTTTTTT.

This chain joins TRBV20-1 and TRBJ2-7; D remains unclear. Trimming removed 6 bases from V and 1 base from J, with 16 bases in between. Germline V CDR1 and CDR2: DFQATT, SNEGSKA (reference sequence). This CDR3 is 14 amino acids long. CDR3 DNA: TGCAGTGCGATTGGGGTCGGAATATCCTACGAGCAGTACTTC. As protein: CSAIGVGISYEQYF.

The gene calls are TRBV20-1 and TRBJ2-7; 7 bases match TRBD1. From germline, CDR1 is DFQATT and CDR2 SNEGSKA (reference sequence). CDR3 size: 13 residues. J lost 3 bases, V lost 6 bases, and 8 bases had no gene match. Here the CDR3 reads CSAPRQGFYEQYF. CDR3 DNA: TGCAGTGCGCCTAGACAGGGTTTCTACGAGCAGTACTTC.

V and J are TRBV6-6 and TRBJ2-5, with TRBD1 matching 9 bases. CDR3 size: 16 residues. Trimming cost V 5 bases and J 3 bases; bases outside gene matches: 10. Germline assignment: CDR1 MNHNY and CDR2 SVGAGI (reference sequence). This CDR3 reads CASSIWTGASEETQYF. The CDR3 DNA reads TGTGCCAGCAGTATTTGGACAGGGGCCAGTGAAGAGACCCAGTACTTC.

This clonotype turned up a few times. The rearrangement uses TRBV6-1 and TRBJ2-5, with TRBD2 identical over 8 bases. This CDR3 has 15 amino acids. The ends lost 6 bases at V and 13 bases at J; junction bases unmatched: 19. From germline, CDR1 is MNHNS and CDR2 SASEGT. In nucleotides, the CDR3 is TGTGCCAGCAGGGGGTATCTAAACGGGGGGGCCGAGCTGTACTTC. This encodes CASRGYLNGGAELYF.

About this clonotype itself: The final CDR3 position lacks the conserved phenylalanine or tryptophan, pointing to a likely read error. Here the CDR3 reads CASSLFSRGQETQYS. The CDR3 DNA is TGTGCCAGCAGTTTATTCTCCAGGGGGCAAGAGACCCAGTACTCC. The gene calls are TRBV12-3 or TRBV12-4 and TRBJ2-5, with TRBD1 matching 7 bases. The V segment lost 2 bases and the J segment 2 bases; nucleotides outside the gene matches: 5. This CDR3 is 15 amino acids long.

This clonotype has a handful of counts. The rearrangement links TRBV7-4 to TRBJ2-1, with 12 positions matching TRBD2. The germline V gene has CDR1 SGHVT and CDR2 SQSDAQ. The J segment lost 5 bases and the V segment lost 4 bases, leaving 6 bases of the junction unmatched. The CDR3 extends over 16 amino acids. The CDR3 nucleotides are TGTGCCAGCAGCTACCACGGACTAGCGGGACACAATGAGCAGTTCTTC. Translation gives CASSYHGLAGHNEQFF.

V usage is TRBV7-9 and J usage is TRBJ2-5, with D maybe TRBD2 (7 bases). Trimming pared 2 bases from V and 2 bases from J, leaving 12 bases between. From germline, CDR1 is SEHNR and CDR2 FQNEAQ (reference sequence). There are 15 residues in the CDR3. CDR3 amino acids: CASSLLRGGQETQYF. CDR3 DNA sequence: TGTGCCAGCAGCTTATTGAGGGGGGGGCAAGAGACCCAGTACTTC.

The gene calls are TRBV7-6 and TRBJ1-2, with 7 bases lining up with TRBD1. CDR1 and CDR2 (germline): SGHVS, FNYEAQ. This CDR3 is 16 amino acids long. V was clipped by 4 bases and J by 4 bases; unmatched bases: 12. CDR3 in amino acids: CASSSTTGTDSYGYTF. In DNA form, the CDR3 reads TGTGCCAGCAGCTCAACCACCGGGACAGATAGCTATGGCTACACCTTC.

The chain has TRBV5-5 and TRBJ2-1; the match to TRBD1 covers 8 bases. Germline-derived CDR1 and CDR2 are SGHKS and YYEKEE (reference sequence). Unmatched junction bases numbered 13, after V lost 0 bases and J lost 8 bases. This CDR3 has 17 amino acids. CDR3 loop: CASSLVTGQGAWDEQFF. The CDR3 nucleotides are TGTGCCAGCAGCTTGGTAACGGGGCAGGGGGCGTGGGATGAGCAGTTCTTC.